This T cell receptor beta chain comes out of a study of shared clonotypes between healthy human individuals. The CDR3 totals 13 residues. V was shortened by 2 bases and J by 1 base, with 5 bases between the two germline ends. The germline V gene encodes CDR1 MDHEN and CDR2 SYDVKM. Terminally differentiated effector memory CD45RA+ cells were excluded from the naive CD8 cells, which were CD45RO-negative and positively selected for CCR7. Some clones are missing from TCRdb's copy, which holds only in-frame ones; the method was immunoSEQ multiplex PCR. Of around 2,000,000 clones listed, approximately 94% are singletons. Study observations and caveats: Generally, estimated richness proved larger in naive subsets than it did in memory subsets. Approximately 5% was the fraction of naive CD4 clonotypes found shared across a handful of donors. Incomplete sequencing of sorted subsets was indicated by rarefaction despite large depth.

About this clone: Antigen specificity is unknown. Other DNA variants within this sample encode the same CDR3.

This receptor was taken from a man aged 18 to 29 in good health. The chain employs TRBV28 and TRBJ1-1; D gene unclear. The material sequenced was naive CD8+ T cells sorted from blood. In nucleotides, the CDR3 is TGTGCCAGCAGTTTAAGGACGAACACTGAAGCTTTCTTT. Amino acid sequence: CASSLRTNTEAFF. Full variable domain (missing parts from reference TRBV28 and TRBJ1-1): DVKVTQSSRYLVKRTGEKVFLECVQDMDHENMFWYRQDPGLGLRLIYFSYDVKMKEKGDIPEGYSVSREKKERFSLILESASTNQTSMYLCASSLRTNTEAFFGQGTRLTVV.